The 27 T cell receptor beta chains below all came from one sample that was sequenced in a study of cytomegalovirus exposure and HLA in healthy donors. PCR involved 60 Vbeta and 13 Jbeta primers. The repertoire was sequenced with immunoSEQ multiplex PCR; TCRdb's copy has only in-frame clones and lacks some. This sample has about 150,000 clones, with 65% to 90% found just once. What was sequenced was PBMCs. The receptors shown here come from a woman aged 50 to 65 in good health and CMV-seropositive.

The chain has TRBV6-6 and TRBJ2-3, with D unresolved. Germline V lookup: CDR1 MNHNY, CDR2 SVGAGI (reference sequence). Trimming took 5 bases from V and 6 from J, leaving 9 bases between them. The CDR3 has 12 residues. The CDR3 region has the DNA TGTGCCAGCAGTGATAGTGCGGATACGCAGTATTTT. Encoded protein: CASSDSADTQYF.

The chain recombines TRBV11-2 with TRBJ2-3, with 11 bases matching TRBD2. The germline V gene encodes CDR1 SGHAT and CDR2 FQNNGV. Germline trimming cut 3 bases from V and 2 bases from J; bases unmatched to any gene: 10. This CDR3 region has 18 residues. The CDR3 DNA follows: TGTGCCAGCAGCTTCCTCTTGGGGACTAGCGGTACCACAGATACGCAGTATTTT. Protein sequence: CASSFLLGTSGTTDTQYF.

The chain employs TRBV5-1 and TRBJ2-3; the D gene is possibly TRBD1 (6 bases). Trimming took off 0 bases at V and 6 bases at J, with 14 bases between the two ends. Germline-derived CDR1 and CDR2 are SGHRS and YFSETQ. The CDR3 has 15 amino acids. The CDR3 nucleotides read TGCGCCAGCAGCTTGGGGGCACAGGGTAAGGATACGCAGTATTTT. Its protein product is CASSLGAQGKDTQYF.

The rearrangement links TRBV7-2 to TRBJ2-1; TRBD2 aligns across 8 bases. Trimming cost V 3 bases and J 15 bases; bases outside gene matches: 7. The V gene's germline CDR1 is SGHTA and CDR2 FQGNSA. CDR3 length: 12 amino acids. CDR3 loop: CASSLQAGGMFF. The CDR3 nucleotides are TGTGCCAGCAGCTTGCAGGCGGGGGGCATGTTCTTC.

The V and J genes are TRBV6-1 and TRBJ1-4; perhaps TRBD1 as D (5 bases). The CDR3 is 14 residues long. V lost 9 bases and J lost 3, with 14 bases in between. CDR1 and CDR2 from the germline V gene are MNHNS and SASEGT. CDR3 in amino acids: CASRRGVPNEKLFF. CDR3 sequence (DNA): TGTGCCAGTCGTCGGGGGGTGCCTAATGAAAAACTGTTTTTT.

The chain recombines TRBV7-9 with TRBJ1-2, with TRBD1 matching over 12 bases. CDR1 and CDR2 from the germline V gene are SEHNR and FQNEAQ (reference sequence). With 7 bases clipped from V and 4 bases from J, the junction kept 10 bases outside the gene matches. This CDR3 has 16 amino acids. The CDR3 DNA follows: TGTGCCAGCACCGAAGGGACAGGGGGCTCCGTCTATGGCTACACCTTC. Encoded protein: CASTEGTGGSVYGYTF.

This chain joins TRBV14 and TRBJ1-6, with D maybe TRBD1 (6 bases). The V gene lost 0 bases and the J gene lost 9 bases, with 9 bases spanning the gap. The CDR3 has 14 residues. In germline, CDR1 is SGHDN, CDR2 FVKESK. The CDR3 DNA reads as TGTGCCAGCAGCCAAGACAGGGGTATTTCACCCCTCCACTTT. Protein: CASSQDRGISPLHF. The complete variable domain, with remaining parts taken from reference TRBV14 and TRBJ1-6, reads EAGVTQFPSHSVIEKGQTVTLRCDPISGHDNLYWYRRVMGKEIKFLLHFVKESKQDESGMPNNRFLAERTGGTYSTLKVQPAELEDSGVYFCASSQDRGISPLHFGNGTRLTVT.

This chain links TRBV29-1 with TRBJ2-3; 11 bases match TRBD2. The CDR3 has 16 amino acids. Germline V lookup: CDR1 SQVTM, CDR2 ANQGSEA. The V and J ends lost 0 bases and 4 bases, in that order; junction bases with no gene match: 6. The CDR3 DNA reads TGCAGCGTTGAAGACGTAGCGGGGGGGGTAGCAGATACGCAGTATTTT. Translated, it gives CSVEDVAGGVADTQYF.

This clone was recorded only once. The junction differs from germline at one of its ends, possibly a read error. This chain connects TRBV7-9 to TRBJ1-4; 11 positions match TRBD1. The CDR3 covers 17 residues. CDR1 SEHNR and CDR2 FQNEAQ come from the germline V gene (reference sequence). This CDR3 reads CSSSPPGTGGLLGKLFF. The CDR3 DNA reads as TGTTCCAGCAGCCCCCCCGGGACAGGGGGGCTATTAGGAAAACTGTTTTTT.

The V call is TRBV11-2, the J call TRBJ2-1; 11 nucleotides agree with TRBD2. This CDR3 is 17 amino acids long. Germline V CDR1 and CDR2: SGHAT, FQNNGV. V lost 6 bases and J lost 7; bases outside the gene matches: 14. The CDR3 loop reads CASSIPPLAGGINEQFF. CDR3 DNA sequence: TGTGCCAGCAGTATCCCCCCGCTAGCGGGGGGTATAAATGAGCAGTTCTTC.

The chain employs TRBV6-1 and TRBJ1-2, with 7 bases lining up with TRBD1. This CDR3 spans 13 amino acids. Germline lookup yields CDR1 MNHNS and CDR2 SASEGT. V shed 6 bases, J shed 5 bases, and the junction held 6 bases outside the gene matches. CDR3 bases: TGTGCCAGCAGGCCGACAGGGACATATGGCTACACCTTC. This codes for CASRPTGTYGYTF.

This chain's CDR3 is CASSQELRVTEAFF. CDR3 bases: TGCGCCAGCAGCCAAGAGTTGAGGGTAACTGAAGCTTTCTTT. The J gene is TRBJ1-1, the V gene TRBV4-3, with no clear D. V was cut by 0 bases and J by 5 bases, with 10 bases left in between. CDR3 size: 14 residues. Germline CDR1 reads LGHNA; CDR2 reads YSLEER.

The chain combines TRBV6-5 with TRBJ1-3; D gene ambiguous. The V end lost 0 bases, the J end lost 2 bases, and 8 bases lay between the germline ends. The CDR3 has 15 residues. Germline V CDR1 and CDR2: MNHEY, SVGAGI. The CDR3 protein is CASSYSAGAGNTIYF. For the CDR3, the DNA is TGTGCCAGCAGTTACTCAGCGGGCGCTGGAAACACCATATATTTT.

The V gene is TRBV30, the J gene TRBJ2-1; D unresolved. The CDR3 is 16 residues long. Per the germline V gene, CDR1 is GTSNPN and CDR2 is SVGIG (reference sequence). Trimming took off 2 bases at V and 5 bases at J, with 19 bases between the two ends. The DNA of the CDR3 is TGTGCCTGGAGTAGACTCAGACCCCGGAGCAACAATGAGCAGTTCTTC. This gives the protein CAWSRLRPRSNNEQFF.

This chain joins TRBV9 and TRBJ2-7, with 11 bases identical to TRBD1. V dropped 2 bases and J dropped 5; count of bases not matched to a gene: 9. The CDR3 has 16 residues. Per germline, CDR1 SGDLS and CDR2 YYNGEE. In nucleotides, the CDR3 is TGTGCCAGCAGCGTTCGACCGGGACAGGGGGTCCACGAGCAGTACTTC. This translates into CASSVRPGQGVHEQYF.

The DNA of the CDR3 is TGTGCCAGCAGCTTGCAGGGCAGGGACACTGAAGCTTTCTTT. This translates into CASSLQGRDTEAFF. The V gene is TRBV5-4, the J gene TRBJ1-1; D is possibly TRBD1 (5 bases). From germline, CDR1 is SGHNT and CDR2 YYREEE (reference sequence). V gave up 1 base and J gave up 3 bases, with 10 bases separating them. This CDR3 comprises 14 residues.

V and J are TRBV11-3 and TRBJ2-3, with a possible D match to TRBD1 (6 bases). Germline CDR1 reads SGHNT; CDR2 reads YENEEA. The germline V and J ends were trimmed by 5 bases and 4 bases, with 16 bases remaining between them. This CDR3 comprises 15 residues. In DNA form, the CDR3 reads TGTGCCAGCAGCCCCGGACAGTTTGGCGCAGATACGCAGTATTTT. Translating it yields CASSPGQFGADTQYF.

V and J are TRBV6-5 and TRBJ2-3; TRBD2 matches at 7 bases. Looked up from germline, CDR1 is MNHEY and CDR2 is SVGAGI. V lost 6 bases, J lost 1 base, and 4 bases stayed unmatched. This CDR3 spans 14 amino acids. CDR3 DNA sequence: TGTGCCAGCAGAATAGCGGGCGGCACAGATACGCAGTATTTT. Encoded protein: CASRIAGGTDTQYF.

The chain recombines TRBV7-9 with TRBJ2-3, with 12 positions matching TRBD1. V trimming: 4 bases; J trimming: 5 bases; junction bases outside the gene matches: 10. The CDR3 covers 17 residues. Germline CDR1 reads SEHNR; CDR2 reads FQNEAQ (reference sequence). DNA of the CDR3: TGTGCCAGCAGCTCGGGACAGGGGGCGCGAGGTGTAGATACGCAGTATTTT. Amino acids: CASSSGQGARGVDTQYF.

The chain has TRBV13 and TRBJ2-3; the D gene is possibly TRBD2 (5 bases). There are 14 residues in the CDR3. V lost 3 bases and J lost 6, with 13 bases in between. Germline lookup yields CDR1 PRHDT and CDR2 FYEKMQ (reference sequence). CDR3 sequence reads: CASSLGPSGDTQYF. In nucleotides, the CDR3 is TGTGCCAGCAGCTTGGGCCCATCGGGGGATACGCAGTATTTT.

J is TRBJ2-7 and V is TRBV11-2; D ambiguous. Between the trimmed V and J ends, which lost 5 bases and 5 bases, there was a span of 16 bases. CDR3 length: 14 residues. The germline CDR1 and CDR2 sequences are SGHAT and FQNNGV. Here the CDR3 reads CASSRESLHHEQYF. DNA of the CDR3: TGTGCCAGCAGCCGCGAAAGCCTTCACCACGAGCAGTACTTC.

The gene calls are TRBV27 and TRBJ2-7; D is unclear. The CDR3 is made up of 15 amino acids. Trimming took 0 bases from V and 0 from J, leaving 9 bases between them. The germline V gene has CDR1 MNHEY and CDR2 SMNVEV (reference sequence). The CDR3 DNA sequence: TGTGCCAGCAGTTTATCGGCGTCTAGCTCCTACGAGCAGTACTTC. Translating gives CASSLSASSSYEQYF.

The genes are TRBV18 and TRBJ1-6, with 7 positions matching TRBD1. The length of the CDR3 is 14 residues. Germline CDR1 KGHSH, CDR2 LQKENI. J gave up 7 bases and V 6 bases, and 6 bases lay outside the gene matches. CDR3 loop: CASSLGTENSPLHF. The CDR3 nucleotides are TGTGCCAGCTCTCTTGGGACAGAAAATTCACCCCTCCACTTT.

V is TRBV2 and J is TRBJ1-1; TRBD1 matches at 10 bases. The germline V gene has CDR1 SNHLY and CDR2 FYNNEI. The J segment lost 4 bases and the V segment lost 7 bases, leaving 6 bases of the junction unmatched. The CDR3 totals 14 residues. The CDR3 reads CASMLDRGRTEAFF. CDR3 DNA sequence: TGTGCCAGCATGCTTGACAGGGGGCGCACTGAAGCTTTCTTT.

The chain combines TRBV5-4 with TRBJ2-1, with D unresolved. The CDR3 spans 14 residues. Germline-derived CDR1 and CDR2 are SGHNT and YYREEE (reference sequence). V was pared by 2 bases and J by 4 bases, with 10 bases between. The CDR3 loop reads CASSLETNYNEQFF. CDR3 bases: TGTGCCAGCAGCTTAGAGACAAATTACAATGAGCAGTTCTTC.

The V and J genes are TRBV28 and TRBJ2-2; TRBD2 agrees at 11 bases. The CDR3 totals 15 residues. V shed 6 bases and J 4 bases; nucleotides not matched to a gene: 4. Germline V gene lookup returns CDR1 MDHEN and CDR2 SYDVKM. Here the CDR3 reads CASSTSGGLTGELFF. In DNA form, the CDR3 reads TGTGCCAGCAGCACTAGCGGGGGACTCACCGGGGAGCTGTTTTTT.

This chain uses TRBV6-5 with TRBJ1-1, with 9 bases lining up with TRBD1. There are 15 residues in the CDR3. The V gene end was trimmed by 6 bases and the J gene end by 5 bases; junction bases not matched to a gene: 10. Germline V CDR1 and CDR2: MNHEY, SVGAGI. The CDR3 region has the DNA TGTGCCAGCAGGCCCCTACAGGGGGCAGGGACTGAAGCTTTCTTT. Amino acids: CASRPLQGAGTEAFF.